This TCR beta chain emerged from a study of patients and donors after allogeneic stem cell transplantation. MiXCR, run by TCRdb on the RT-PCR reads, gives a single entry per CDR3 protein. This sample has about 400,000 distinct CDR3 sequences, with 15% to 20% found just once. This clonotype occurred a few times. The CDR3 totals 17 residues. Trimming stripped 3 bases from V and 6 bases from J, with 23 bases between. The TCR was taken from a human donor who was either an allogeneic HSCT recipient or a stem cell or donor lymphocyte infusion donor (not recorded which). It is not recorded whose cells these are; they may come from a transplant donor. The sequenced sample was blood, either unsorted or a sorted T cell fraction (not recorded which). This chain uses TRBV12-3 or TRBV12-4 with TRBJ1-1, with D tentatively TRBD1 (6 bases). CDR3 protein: CASSLMTGTLRNAEAFF. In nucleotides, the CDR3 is TGTGCCAGCAGTTTGATGACAGGTACCCTTCGTAATGCTGAAGCTTTCTTT.